This T cell receptor (beta chain) was profiled in a study of T cells in Graves' hyperthyroidism and ophthalmopathy (dated by TCRdb to between 2018 and 2021). Looking at the study overall: Peripheral blood samples were taken at initial diagnosis, before any treatment was given. Whether ophthalmopathy could be predicted prospectively was tested in an independent validation cohort made up of about 20 hyperthyroidism patients plus 17 patients who later progressed to ophthalmopathy. In six Graves' hyperthyroidism patients, the study also compared T-cell repertoires from thyroid tissue with T-cell repertoires from blood. After sampling, hyperthyroidism patients received methimazole starting at 30 mg daily, and ophthalmopathy patients received high-dose intravenous methylprednisolone. To identify TCR V-J signatures that set the groups apart, the researchers used a discovery cohort of 90 to 100 patients, made up of 43 with Graves' ophthalmopathy and 55 to 65 with stable Graves' hyperthyroidism. The 95 to 100 discovery patients were randomly split 7:3 into training and test sets. The paper reports TCR Vbeta CDR3 sequencing of roughly 140 peripheral blood samples: under 45 ophthalmopathy, roughly 74 hyperthyroidism and approximately 17 progressor patients. The full study reports these points: Most expanded thyroid clonotypes (frequency above 0.001) were also detected in blood, a finding suggesting that blood repertoires may reflect thyroid immune responses. During validation, the model predicted progression to ophthalmopathy a median of about 5.9 months ahead of onset, with around 65% sensitivity and around 73% specificity. Ophthalmopathy was separated from stable hyperthyroidism by a 13 V-J signature model, with roughly 88% sensitivity and 81% to 82% specificity obtained in cross-validation and 80%/75% obtained in testing. Sample size was not statistically predetermined, and investigators were not blinded to group allocation.

This clonotype has at least ten counts. The clone's antigen remains unknown. No quality values exist for individual bases; no much larger clone is one base distant. From V the trimming removes 6 bases and from J it removes 2 bases, while the gene matches leave 3 bases of the junction unaccounted for. The CDR3, from cysteine to phenylalanine, totals 13 residues. CDR3 DNA is the only sequence kept; it has 39 bases, read in frame from the first base. Sequences SQVTM (CDR1) and ANQGSEA (CDR2) are obtained from the germline V gene. Graves' hyperthyroidism was defined as stable when no progression to ophthalmopathy occurred over 18 months of follow-up. The hyperthyroidism patients were between 18 and 65 years old and newly diagnosed, with a disease duration of less than 2 months. The study excluded patients with uncontrolled infections, other autoimmune diseases, pregnancy or lactation. Clinical symptoms, serum thyroxine and TRAb, thyroid ultrasound, and orbital computed tomography formed the basis for the diagnoses. PBMCs were isolated from 8 to 10 ml of fresh peripheral blood by Ficoll-Paque density gradient centrifugation. Trizol reagent was used to extract total RNA, and RNA quality was then checked on an Agilent 2100 Bioanalyzer.

The TCR beta CDR3 regions were amplified from the RNA transcripts. For the first round of RT-PCR on the TCR CDR3, the HTBI primer set was used together with the Qiagen OneStep RT-PCR kit. The libraries were constructed in a second round of multiplex PCR and then size-selected and purified. Paired-end sequencing of the libraries was performed with 100 bp reads on an Illumina HiSeq2000. As for how the authors treated the data: SOAPnuke was used to process the raw data, removing reads that contained adapters or uncalled bases, had a mean Phred below 15, or lacked an exact match to the constant primer or identifier. COPE v1.2.5 was used to merge high-quality paired reads, and clonotypes were defined as unique nucleotide sequences. MiTCR v1.1 was used to align the clonotypes against IMGT TRBV, TRBD and TRBJ reference segments. The analysis included only V-J combinations with a frequency above 0.0001, which together covered over 98% of the repertoires. A TCS score was defined as the ratio between F50 (clonal expansion) and ExV (chaos), using BLOSUM62-based TCRdist between CDR3 peptides within each V-J. Welch's t-statistics and random forest reduced roughly 530 V-J features to 10 to 15, which were used in a naive Bayes classifier (R e1071). TCRdb trimmed public reads at Q25 via fastp, called clones via MiXCR and kept in-frame beta chains. When rows share a CDR3 protein, they turn into one entry using the most common DNA and genes. The V and J calls were not made by the authors but by TCRdb's processing. The sample yields 480,000 or so distinct CDR3 sequences; about an eighth were counted once. The ten largest make up 17% of the sample.

The receptor was derived from a woman aged 18-29 years with Graves' hyperthyroidism. The sample comprised blood. This chain is built from TRBV29-1 and TRBJ2-2, with TRBD1 identical over 7 junction bases. The CDR3 in this case is CSVGTVNTGELFF. The DNA reads TGCAGCGTCGGGACAGTCAACACCGGGGAGCTGTTTTTT.